This TCR beta chain was obtained from a study of T cells in localized non-small cell lung cancer. As concerns this clone: Its antigen is unidentified.

Study findings and constraints: With higher T cell density in blood came longer overall survival. Adjacent lung held a median 57 of the top 100 tumor clones. Heterogeneity stays possible, as sequencing covered only one tumor region. Exceeding tumor, uninvolved adjacent lung had the highest T cell clonality.

Generated by immunoSEQ multiplex PCR, the TCRdb table keeps only in-frame clones and is missing some. The repertoire consists of a few thousand clones, with around 30% occurring once and the leading ten covering 22%. CDR1 and CDR2 (germline): LNHDA, SQIVND (reference sequence). Trimming took off 4 bases at V and 8 bases at J, with 20 bases between the two ends. The CDR3 contains 15 residues. This specimen was lung tumor tissue, taken before any cancer treatment. The receptor was derived from a woman aged 40-69 years with stage I squamous cell lung carcinoma. This chain joins TRBV19 and TRBJ1-2, with D perhaps TRBD1 (5 bases). CDR3 sequence: CASSTRDAGGKGYTF. The CDR3 DNA reads TGTGCCAGTAGTACCCGGGACGCCGGCGGGAAAGGCTACACCTTC.